In its sample, the clone carrying this T cell receptor beta chain was seen many times. Its target is not known. This sample is drawn from a study of T-cell reconstitution after alpha-beta-depleted transplantation in children. Per germline, CDR1 SGHTA and CDR2 FQGNSA. Trimming shortened V by 0 bases and J by 1 base, and 2 bases separated the two germline ends. The CDR3 consists of 13 residues. Unique molecular identifiers featured in how the TCRbeta library was prepared. TCRdb analysed the PCR reads with MiXCR anew, one entry per CDR3 protein. The table records about 290,000 distinct CDR3 sequences, around a tenth of them present only once. General observations from the study: From surviving recipient T cells and thymic progenitors came the high day-60 TCRbeta diversity observed in some patients.

The sequence was collected from a boy younger than two with acute myeloid leukemia, due to receive a stem cell transplant. Here the sequenced sample was PBMCs, taken before TCRalphabeta/CD19-depleted stem cell transplant. The V gene is TRBV7-2, the J gene TRBJ2-3; D is uncertain. For the CDR3, the DNA is TGTGCCAGCAGCTTAGCCCGCACAGATACGCAGTATTTT. Its protein is CASSLARTDTQYF. Looking up the rest from reference TRBV7-2 and TRBJ2-3 gives the full variable domain: GAGVSQSPSNKVTEKGKDVELRCDPISGHTALYWYRQSLGQGLEFLIYFQGNSAPDKSGLPSDRFSAERTGGSVSTLTIQRTQQEDSAVYLCASSLARTDTQYFGPGTRLTVL.